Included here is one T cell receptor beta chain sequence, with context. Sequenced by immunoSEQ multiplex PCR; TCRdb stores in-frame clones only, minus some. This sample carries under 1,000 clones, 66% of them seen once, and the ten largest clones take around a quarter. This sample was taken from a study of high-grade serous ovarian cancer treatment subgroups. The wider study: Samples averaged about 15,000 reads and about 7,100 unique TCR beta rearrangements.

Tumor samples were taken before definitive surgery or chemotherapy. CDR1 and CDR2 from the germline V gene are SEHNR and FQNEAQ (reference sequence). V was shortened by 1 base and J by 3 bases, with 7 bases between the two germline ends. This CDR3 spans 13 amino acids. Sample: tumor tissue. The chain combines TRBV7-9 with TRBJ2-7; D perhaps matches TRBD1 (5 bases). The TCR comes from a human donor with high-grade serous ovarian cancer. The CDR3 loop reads CASSLGQLYEQYF. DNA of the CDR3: TGTGCCAGCAGCTTAGGACAGCTCTACGAGCAGTACTTC.